This T cell receptor beta chain originates from a study of T cells in Graves' hyperthyroidism and ophthalmopathy. There were TCR beta CDR3 regions amplified from RNA transcripts. First-round RT-PCR with HTBI primers amplified the TCR CDR3 region. A single record per CDR3 protein comes from TCRdb applying MiXCR to the multiplex PCR reads. The repertoire holds over 500,000 distinct CDR3 sequences, with roughly a sixth as singletons. This clonotype was counted ten times or more. Its target is unknown. Study-level findings and limits: It was a median around 6 months before onset that the model predicted ophthalmopathy.

The sequenced sample consisted of blood. This receptor was identified in a woman aged 25 to 39 with Graves' ophthalmopathy.

In nucleotides, the CDR3 is TGTGCCAGCACAGAGTCGGGAGCTGGCGAGCAGTACTTC. Amino acid sequence: CASTESGAGEQYF. V usage is TRBV28 and J usage is TRBJ2-7; D may be TRBD2 (6 bases). V was trimmed by 7 bases and J by 6 bases, leaving 16 bases between them. The germline CDR1 and CDR2 sequences are MDHEN and SYDVKM. The CDR3 contains 13 residues. The whole variable domain, remainder taken from reference TRBV28 and TRBJ2-7, is DVKVTQSSRYLVKRTGEKVFLECVQDMDHENMFWYRQDPGLGLRLIYFSYDVKMKEKGDIPEGYSVSREKKERFSLILESASTNQTSMYLCASTESGAGEQYFGPGTRLTVT.